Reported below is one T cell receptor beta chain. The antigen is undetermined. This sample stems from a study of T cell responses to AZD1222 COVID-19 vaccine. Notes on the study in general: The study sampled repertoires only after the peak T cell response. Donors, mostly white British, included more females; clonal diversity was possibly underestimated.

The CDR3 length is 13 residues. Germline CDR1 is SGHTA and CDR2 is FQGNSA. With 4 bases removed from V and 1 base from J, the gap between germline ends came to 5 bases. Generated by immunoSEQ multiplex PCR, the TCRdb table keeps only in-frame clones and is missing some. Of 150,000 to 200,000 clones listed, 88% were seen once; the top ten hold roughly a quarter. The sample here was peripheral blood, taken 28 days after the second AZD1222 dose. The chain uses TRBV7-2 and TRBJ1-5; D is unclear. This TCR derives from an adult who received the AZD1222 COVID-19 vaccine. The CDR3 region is CASSSFSNQPQHF. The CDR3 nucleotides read TGTGCCAGCAGCTCGTTCAGCAATCAGCCCCAGCATTTT. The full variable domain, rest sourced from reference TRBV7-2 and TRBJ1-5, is GAGVSQSPSNKVTEKGKDVELRCDPISGHTALYWYRQSLGQGLEFLIYFQGNSAPDKSGLPSDRFSAERTGGSVSTLTIQRTQQEDSAVYLCASSSFSNQPQHFGDGTRLSIL.